A single sample gave rise to the 19 T cell receptor beta chains below, sequenced in a study of blood T cell repertoires in COVID-19 (dated by TCRdb to about 2020). The method was the immunoSEQ multiplex PCR assay. TCRdb mirrors the immuneACCESS table, restricted to in-frame sequences. Some clones are absent from its copies; in checked studies, under half trace to an unresolved V gene, and the reason for the others is unknown. This sample comprises tens of thousands of clones, about 74% of them detected only once. The ten biggest clones cover more than 15% of the sample. Input material: peripheral blood. These receptors all stem from a human donor in a cohort sampled during active COVID-19.

The chain employs TRBV19 and TRBJ1-1, with D hard to call. V was trimmed by 0 bases and J by 10 bases, leaving 12 bases between them. The germline V gene has CDR1 LNHDA and CDR2 SQIVND (reference sequence). The CDR3 consists of 13 residues. The chain's CDR3 is CASSIDRAGGAFF. In nucleotides, the CDR3 is TGTGCCAGTAGTATAGATCGGGCAGGAGGAGCTTTCTTT.

J is TRBJ2-7 and V is TRBV12-3 or TRBV12-4, with 7 positions matching TRBD1. CDR3 length: 13 amino acids. The V gene end was trimmed by 6 bases and the J gene end by 7 bases; junction bases not matched to a gene: 9. CDR3: CASRTGPLREQYF. CDR3 nucleotide sequence: TGTGCCAGCAGGACAGGGCCTTTGAGGGAGCAGTACTTC.

The rearrangement uses TRBV23-1 and TRBJ1-5; D uncertain. TRBV23-1 is marked as an open reading frame, function uncertain. This CDR3 has 16 amino acids. Trimming stripped 7 bases from V and 9 bases from J, with 25 bases between. CDR3 nucleotide sequence: TGCGCCAGCACCCGGGCCACGAGCGGCACGGAGAGGCCCCAGCATTTT. Translation: CASTRATSGTERPQHF.

This chain uses TRBV5-1 with TRBJ1-1, with D possibly TRBD1 on 5 matching bases. The V and J ends lost 0 bases and 5 bases respectively, with 14 bases between them. The CDR3 is 15 residues long. CDR1 and CDR2 (germline): SGHRS, YFSETQ. The CDR3 loop is CASSLGGQLETEAFF. CDR3 DNA sequence: TGCGCCAGCAGCTTGGGGGGCCAGTTGGAAACTGAAGCTTTCTTT.

The J gene is TRBJ2-2, the V gene TRBV18; 7 nucleotides align to TRBD2. Per the germline V gene, CDR1 is KGHSH and CDR2 is LQKENI. V trimming: 1 base; J trimming: 0 bases; junction bases outside the gene matches: 2. CDR3 length: 16 residues. CDR3 in DNA: TGTGCCAGCTCACCACGGCTAGCGGCGAACACCGGGGAGCTGTTTTTT. The encoded protein is CASSPRLAANTGELFF.

About this clone: The junction and the germline gene differ at one end; a read error may be behind it. This chain joins TRBV5-4 and TRBJ1-2, with D possibly being TRBD1 (6 bases). The V gene's germline CDR1 is SGHNT and CDR2 YYREEE (reference sequence). The CDR3 covers 15 residues. In DNA form, the CDR3 reads TGTGCCAGCAGGTTGGGGACATCCGTACCCTATGGCTACACCTTC. Translated: CASRLGTSVPYGYTF.

This chain connects TRBV6-5 to TRBJ1-3; possible D gene TRBD1, 6 bases. CDR3 length: 15 amino acids. The V end lost 7 bases, the J end lost 0 bases, and 13 bases lay between the germline ends. Germline values: CDR1 MNHEY, CDR2 SVGAGI. CDR3 coding DNA: TGTGCCAGCATCTTACAGGGAAACTCTGGAAACACCATATATTTT. Translation: CASILQGNSGNTIYF.

This CDR3 is CASRETGNSPLHF. The CDR3 nucleotides read TGTGCCAGCAGAGAGACAGGGAATTCACCCCTCCACTTT. The chain employs TRBV6-5 and TRBJ1-6; 7 bases map to TRBD1. Germline-derived CDR1 and CDR2 are MNHEY and SVGAGI. The J segment lost 7 bases and the V segment lost 6 bases, leaving 3 bases of the junction unmatched. CDR3 length equals 13 residues.

The rearrangement joins TRBV28 to TRBJ2-7, with 10 positions matching TRBD2. CDR3 length: 17 residues. The germline V gene encodes CDR1 MDHEN and CDR2 SYDVKM. V shed 6 bases and J 3 bases; nucleotides not matched to a gene: 14. The CDR3 nucleotides read TGTGCCAGCAGGACAGGAACCCTAGCGGGAGTGGGCTACGAGCAGTACTTC. Translated: CASRTGTLAGVGYEQYF.

This clone was observed a few times. The chain employs TRBV3-1 (or the pseudogene TRBV3-2) and TRBJ2-1; 11 positions agree with TRBD2. Trimming at V came to 4 bases and at J to 6 bases, leaving 5 bases not matched to a gene. Germline values: CDR1 LGHDT, CDR2 YNNKEL (reference sequence). There are 15 residues in the CDR3. The CDR3 loop reads CASSLGGLAVNEQFF. The CDR3 DNA reads as TGTGCCAGCAGCCTCGGGGGACTAGCGGTCAATGAGCAGTTCTTC.

The V call is TRBV6-5, the J call TRBJ2-3; 7 bases are shared with TRBD1. Germline V CDR1 and CDR2: MNHEY, SVGAGI. The J segment lost 5 bases and the V segment lost 6 bases, leaving 8 bases of the junction unmatched. This CDR3 is built from 14 residues. The CDR3 region is CASRGGPRKDTQYF. The DNA of the CDR3 is TGTGCCAGCAGAGGGGGCCCTCGTAAAGATACGCAGTATTTT.

The chain joins TRBV2 to TRBJ1-4; 8 bases map to TRBD1. The CDR3 length is 13 residues. Germline V lookup: CDR1 SNHLY, CDR2 FYNNEI. V trimming: 11 bases; J trimming: 4 bases; junction bases outside the gene matches: 6. CDR3 nucleotide sequence: TGTGCCGGCCGGACAGGGATTAATGAAAAACTGTTTTTT. As protein: CAGRTGINEKLFF.

This rearrangement joins TRBV21-1 to TRBJ1-4; TRBD1, the table's D call, was not compared with the DNA. TRBV21-1 constitutes a pseudogene. The CDR3 sequence is 16 residues long. The CDR3 DNA sequence: TGTGCCAGCAGCAAGAAGCCACAGGGAGAAGCTGAAAAACTGTTTTTT. This encodes CASSKKPQGEAEKLFF.

The sample holds one count of this clone. This chain joins TRBV30 and TRBJ1-1; 8 bases map to TRBD1. This CDR3 is built from 17 residues. Germline V CDR1 and CDR2: GTSNPN, SVGIG (reference sequence). The ends lost 4 bases at V and 0 bases at J; junction bases unmatched: 13. In DNA, the CDR3 is TGTGCCTGGAAATCAGGGGGCTTAAGGCCTATGAACACTGAAGCTTTCTTT. Amino acid sequence: CAWKSGGLRPMNTEAFF.

This chain joins TRBV5-4 and TRBJ2-3; D call uncertain. V lost 2 bases and J lost 6, with 13 bases in between. This CDR3 comprises 14 residues. Germline V gives CDR1 SGHNT, CDR2 YYREEE (reference sequence). CDR3 amino acids: CASSLEGLEDTQYF. The DNA of the CDR3 is TGTGCCAGCAGCTTAGAAGGCCTGGAGGATACGCAGTATTTT.

The table lists this clone with a few counts. The chain carries TRBV7-2 and TRBJ1-3, with D unclear. The germline V gene encodes CDR1 SGHTA and CDR2 FQGNSA. This CDR3 spans 13 amino acids. V lost 6 bases, J lost 2 bases, and 8 bases lay in between. CDR3 coding DNA: TGTGCCAGCAGTCCGGGAACTGGAAACACCATATATTTT. Its protein product is CASSPGTGNTIYF.

V and J are TRBV30 and TRBJ1-2, with D perhaps TRBD1 (6 bases). CDR3 length equals 13 residues. V was trimmed by 1 base and J by 8 bases, leaving 14 bases between them. CDR1 and CDR2 (germline): GTSNPN, SVGIG (reference sequence). The CDR3 coding sequence is TGTGCCTGGAGTGGAACAGGGTATATGGGCTACACCTTC. Protein product: CAWSGTGYMGYTF.

V is TRBV6-5 and J is TRBJ2-4; TRBD2 aligns across 7 bases. CDR1 and CDR2 from the germline V gene are MNHEY and SVGAGI. The ends lost 2 bases at V and 0 bases at J; junction bases unmatched: 4. The length of the CDR3 is 16 residues. The CDR3 here is CASSYGRAVAKNIQYF. CDR3 coding DNA: TGTGCCAGCAGTTACGGGAGGGCGGTAGCCAAAAACATTCAGTACTTC.

This clone has more than one count but fewer than ten. V gene TRBV15 combines with J gene TRBJ2-1, with D possibly TRBD1 on 5 matching bases. The ends were cut back, 0 bases at V and 2 bases at J, with 14 bases in the middle. The CDR3 contains 17 residues. In germline, CDR1 is LNHNV, CDR2 YYDKDF (reference sequence). The CDR3 nucleotides are TGTGCCACCAGCAGAGAACCCTGGGGCCCTACCTACAATGAGCAGTTCTTC. Translated: CATSREPWGPTYNEQFF.